This TCR beta chain was documented in a study of blood T cell repertoires in COVID-19. Study in general: From T cells, B-cell-depleted T cells, or PBMCs came the material, which was cDNA or gDNA.

Only in-frame clones appear in the TCRdb table, and some are missing; sequencing was by immunoSEQ multiplex PCR. In the table there are under 300,000 clones, 75% to 95% of which are singletons. Germline CDR1 SNHLY, CDR2 FYNNEI. This CDR3 spans 15 amino acids. V lost 7 bases and J lost 1; bases outside the gene matches: 7. Cohort allocation depended upon clinical history that participants reported. This clonotype was obtained from a woman in her late teens or twenties who had recovered from COVID-19. The chain uses TRBV2 and TRBJ1-1, with 9 nucleotides matching TRBD1. Sequencing input: PBMCs or T cells enriched from blood (not recorded which). CDR3 DNA sequence: TGTGCCAGCACTATACCGGGACAGGGGAACACTGAAGCTTTCTTT. This translates into CASTIPGQGNTEAFF.